The rows below give T cell receptor beta chains drawn from one sample of a study of PD-L1 blockade in urothelial cancer. The table came from immunoSEQ multiplex PCR; TCRdb's copy has only in-frame clones and leaves some out. The table includes 60,000 to 80,000 clones, around nine tenths detected once. The sequenced sample was PBMCs, obtained around atezolizumab (anti-PD-L1) treatment. The receptors shown here come from a man aged 60 to 69 with urothelial cancer. Each CDR3 is given with its conserved first and last residue. D genes are given only for firm matches. Clone sizes are given selectively: once, few, many, or a class where the clone is expanded.

TRBJ2-1,-,TRBD2,TRBV10-3,CAISRLAGASYNEQFF,TGTGCCATCAGTAGACTAGCGGGGGCCTCCTACAATGAGCAGTTCTTC
TRBJ2-2,-,TRBD1,TRBV5-1,CASSSDREVGGELFF,TGCGCCAGCAGCTCGGACAGGGAGGTCGGCGGGGAGCTGTTTTTT
TRBJ2-3,-,-,TRBV11-2,CASSSHELADTQYF,TGTGCCAGCAGCTCGCATGAGCTTGCAGATACGCAGTATTTT
TRBJ2-2,-,TRBD1,TRBV27,CASSIYRGRELFF,TGTGCCAGCAGTATCTACAGGGGCCGGGAGCTGTTTTTT
TRBJ2-3,-,TRBD2,TRBV6-5,CASSPGGPTDTQYF,TGTGCCAGCAGTCCGGGAGGGCCCACAGATACGCAGTATTTT
TRBJ1-4,-,TRBD1,TRBV28,CASSSWDSATNEKLFF,TGTGCCAGCAGTTCTTGGGACAGCGCCACTAATGAAAAACTGTTTTTT
TRBJ1-5,-,-,TRBV2,CASSASNQPQHF,TGTGCCAGCAGTGCAAGCAATCAGCCCCAGCATTTT
TRBJ2-2,-,-,TRBV18,CASSPSQGTGELFF,TGTGCCAGCTCACCCTCGCAGGGAACCGGGGAGCTGTTTTTT
TRBJ2-1,-,TRBD2,TRBV28,CASSPPGLGRNEQFF,TGTGCCAGCAGTCCTCCGGGACTAGGTAGGAATGAGCAGTTCTTC
TRBJ1-1,-,TRBD1,TRBV5-1,CASARGDGTEAFF,TGCGCCAGCGCCAGGGGGGATGGCACTGAAGCTTTCTTT
TRBJ2-7,-,-,TRBV18,CASSPFSGSNYEQYF,TGTGCCAGCTCACCTTTCTCGGGGAGCAACTACGAGCAGTACTTC
TRBJ1-5,-,-,TRBV19,CATNDRRNQPQHF,TGTGCCACTAACGACAGGCGCAATCAGCCCCAGCATTTT
TRBJ2-7,-,TRBD2,TRBV5-4,CASSPPLAGAYEQYF,TGTGCCAGCAGTCCCCCTCTAGCGGGGGCCTACGAGCAGTACTTC
TRBJ1-2,-,TRBD1,TRBV6-1,CASSEAIDAAGGFYGYTF,TGTGCCAGCAGTGAAGCGATAGATGCGGCAGGGGGCTTCTATGGCTACACCTTC
TRBJ2-1,-,-,TRBV14,CASSQVLGGADFYNEQFF,TGTGCCAGCAGCCAAGTTCTTGGGGGGGCAGATTTCTACAATGAGCAGTTCTTC
TRBJ2-3,-,TRBD2,TRBV27,CASSLASGRRTDTQYF,TGTGCCAGCAGTTTGGCTAGCGGGAGGCGCACAGATACGCAGTATTTT
TRBJ1-1,-,-,TRBV19,CASSRPPNTEAFF,TGTGCCAGTAGTAGGCCCCCGAACACTGAAGCTTTCTTT
TRBJ2-5,-,TRBD2,TRBV30,CAWSSGGGETQYF,TGTGCCTGGAGTAGCGGGGGAGGAGAGACCCAGTACTTC
TRBJ2-5,few,TRBD2,TRBV19,CASSSQRGGSETQYF,TGTGCCAGTAGTTCACAGCGGGGGGGCTCGGAGACCCAGTACTTC
TRBJ1-5,-,-,TRBV6-1,CASSEEGRFNQPQHF,TGTGCCAGCAGTGAGGAGGGACGGTTCAATCAGCCCCAGCATTTT
TRBJ2-7,-,TRBD1,TRBV7-2,CASSLSDRGNEQYF,TGTGCCAGCAGCTTATCCGACAGGGGCAACGAGCAGTACTTC
TRBJ1-1,-,TRBD1,TRBV7-3,CASSFGQGGKAFF,TGTGCCAGCAGTTTTGGACAGGGCGGGAAAGCTTTCTTT
TRBJ1-2,-,TRBD1,TRBV9,CASSDGRSQGAYGYTF,TGTGCCAGCAGCGACGGGAGGAGTCAGGGGGCTTATGGCTACACCTTC
TRBJ1-5,-,TRBD1,TRBV6-5,CASSYSGQGLNQPQHF,TGTGCCAGCAGTTACTCGGGACAGGGGTTGAATCAGCCCCAGCATTTT
TRBJ2-7,-,-,TRBV29-1,CSVLTQIKYEQYF,TGCAGCGTTTTAACCCAGATTAAATACGAGCAGTACTTC
TRBJ1-2,-,-,TRBV10-3,CAISESPGVNYGYTF,TGTGCCATCAGTGAGTCGCCAGGGGTTAACTATGGCTACACCTTC
TRBJ1-4,-,-,TRBV2,CASSDPGLPSTNEKLFF,TGTGCCAGCAGTGATCCCGGGTTACCCTCAACTAATGAAAAACTGTTTTTT
TRBJ2-5,-,-,TRBV5-1,CASSLYAEETQYF,TGCGCCAGCAGCTTGTATGCGGAAGAGACCCAGTACTTC
TRBJ2-2,-,TRBD1,TRBV5-8,CASSLRTGVVTGELFF,TGTGCCAGCAGCTTACGAACAGGGGTAGTCACCGGGGAGCTGTTTTTT